Presented here are 20 T cell receptor beta chains from one specimen sequenced in a study of OX40 agonist ivuxolimab in advanced cancers. The data were produced by immunoSEQ multiplex PCR, yet TCRdb's version contains in-frame clones alone and is incomplete. The sample has approximately 60,000 clones, about 92% seen once. The specimen comprised CD4+ or CD8+ T cells sorted from blood, sampled in a trial of the OX40 agonist ivuxolimab. The receptors come from an adult with an advanced solid tumor such as melanoma, head and neck, liver or kidney cancer.

V usage is TRBV20-1 and J usage is TRBJ2-1, with D possibly called TRBD1 or TRBD2 (5 bases each). The germline V gene encodes CDR1 DFQATT and CDR2 SNEGSKA (reference sequence). Trimming took 5 bases from V and 13 from J, leaving 15 bases between them. The CDR3 spans 11 residues. CDR3 region: CSAGGRDHQFF. CDR3 coding DNA: TGCAGTGCTGGAGGCCGGGACCATCAGTTCTTC.

V and J are TRBV4-1 and TRBJ1-2; the D gene is possibly TRBD1 (5 bases). CDR1 MGHRA and CDR2 YSYEKL come from the germline V gene. The V end lost 2 bases, the J end lost 0 bases, and 13 bases lay between the germline ends. The CDR3 has 16 residues. The CDR3 DNA is TGCGCCAGCAGCCAATCCGGGAAAGGGGCTAACTATGGCTACACCTTC. This gives the protein CASSQSGKGANYGYTF.

This chain connects TRBV7-8 to TRBJ1-2; 7 positions match TRBD1. Germline trimming cut 1 base from V and 4 bases from J; bases unmatched to any gene: 3. Germline V lookup: CDR1 SGHVS, CDR2 FQNEAQ. The length of the CDR3 is 14 residues. For the CDR3, the DNA is TGTGCCAGCAGCTTAGATGGGACAGTCTATGGCTACACCTTC. Its protein product is CASSLDGTVYGYTF.

The chain uses TRBV4-3 and TRBJ2-7; 7 nucleotides agree with TRBD1. V shed 1 base and J 3 bases; nucleotides not matched to a gene: 6. In germline, CDR1 is LGHNA, CDR2 YSLEER. The CDR3 totals 15 residues. This chain's CDR3 is CASSQGGQRFYEQYF. The CDR3, as DNA: TGCGCCAGCAGCCAAGGGGGACAGCGATTCTACGAGCAGTACTTC.

This chain connects TRBV19 to TRBJ1-6; no firm D call. The CDR3 has 13 amino acids. Trimming took off 6 bases at V and 9 bases at J, with 12 bases between the two ends. Germline CDR1 reads LNHDA; CDR2 reads SQIVND (reference sequence). In DNA, the CDR3 is TGTGCCAGTAGGGGTGTAATAGGTTCACCCCTCCACTTT. Translation: CASRGVIGSPLHF. Full variable domain (missing parts from reference TRBV19 and TRBJ1-6): DGGITQSPKYLFRKEGQNVTLSCEQNLNHDAMYWYRQDPGQGLRLIYYSQIVNDFQKGDIAEGYSVSREKKESFPLTVTSAQKNPTAFYLCASRGVIGSPLHFGNGTRLTVT.

V gene TRBV6-5 combines with J gene TRBJ2-2; D gene ambiguous. V dropped 2 bases and J dropped 6 bases, with 4 bases sitting between them. Germline loops: CDR1 MNHEY, CDR2 SVGAGI. The CDR3 is 12 amino acids. Here the CDR3 reads CASSYIAGELFF. DNA of the CDR3: TGTGCCAGCAGTTACATAGCCGGGGAGCTGTTTTTT.

The gene calls are TRBV19 and TRBJ2-5; 8 bases match TRBD2. Germline assignment: CDR1 LNHDA and CDR2 SQIVND (reference sequence). This CDR3 is 15 amino acids long. With V trimmed by 5 bases and J by 5 bases, 10 bases remained unmatched. The CDR3 region has the DNA TGTGCCAGTAGTCCGGGAGGGACAATCGGGGAGACCCAGTACTTC. Translating gives CASSPGGTIGETQYF.

The V gene is TRBV7-8, the J gene TRBJ2-1, with a tentative D call TRBD2 (5 bases). The germline V and J ends were trimmed by 8 bases and 2 bases, with 13 bases remaining between them. CDR1 is SGHVS, CDR2 FQNEAQ, per germline. The length of the CDR3 is 14 residues. This chain's CDR3 is CASRGSFPYNEQFF. The CDR3 region has the DNA TGTGCCAGCCGCGGGTCTTTCCCCTACAATGAGCAGTTCTTC.

The J gene is TRBJ1-5, the V gene TRBV30; possible D gene TRBD1, 5 bases. This CDR3 comprises 14 residues. V lost 1 base and J 7 bases, leaving 14 bases between the germline ends. Germline lookup yields CDR1 GTSNPN and CDR2 SVGIG (reference sequence). The DNA for the CDR3 is TGTGCCTGGAGTGGAGGGACCCAAGTACAGCCCCAGCATTTT. It specifies CAWSGGTQVQPQHF.

The chain is built from TRBV9 and TRBJ1-3; D is undetermined. CDR1 SGDLS and CDR2 YYNGEE come from the germline V gene. V was pared by 0 bases and J by 4 bases, with 2 bases between. The CDR3 is made up of 12 amino acids. CDR3 loop: CASSVGGNTIYF. As DNA, the CDR3 is TGTGCCAGCAGCGTAGGGGGAAACACCATATATTTT.

J is TRBJ2-7 and V is TRBV29-1, with 11 bases fitting TRBD2. The CDR3 consists of 15 residues. CDR1 is SQVTM, CDR2 ANQGSEA, per germline. J was trimmed by 3 bases and V by 8 bases; bases with no gene match: 12. CDR3: CSPHTSGGNVYEQYF. Here the CDR3 DNA reads TGCAGCCCGCATACTAGCGGGGGAAATGTCTACGAGCAGTACTTC.

This clone appeared a single time. This chain links TRBV5-1 with TRBJ1-3, with D perhaps TRBD1 (5 bases). Trimming removed 4 bases at V and 0 bases at J, with 11 bases between. The CDR3 extends over 15 amino acids. Germline CDR1 is SGHRS and CDR2 is YFSETQ. This chain's CDR3 is CASSPTGTSGNTIYF. CDR3 sequence (DNA): TGCGCCAGCAGCCCAACAGGTACCTCTGGAAACACCATATATTTT.

This rearrangement joins TRBV5-5 to TRBJ1-2, with 9 bases that match TRBD1. CDR1 is SGHKS and CDR2 is YYEKEE in the germline V gene (reference sequence). The CDR3 is 14 residues long. V lost 3 bases, J lost 3 bases, and 3 bases stayed unmatched. As DNA, the CDR3 is TGTGCCAGCAGCTCCTGGACAGGGGACTATGGCTACACCTTC. This translates into CASSSWTGDYGYTF.

The chain links TRBV10-3 to TRBJ1-3; D may be TRBD1 (5 bases). This CDR3 region has 14 residues. V lost 10 bases, J lost 0 bases, and 13 bases lay in between. The germline V gene has CDR1 ENHRY and CDR2 SYGVKD. The CDR3 spells CASRQDTSGNTIYF. CDR3 bases: TGTGCCAGCAGGCAGGACACCTCTGGAAACACCATATATTTT.

This clone has just one count. This chain connects TRBV5-4 to TRBJ1-2, with 7 bases identical to TRBD1. The CDR3 sequence is 15 residues long. Unmatched junction bases numbered 9, after V lost 4 bases and J lost 3 bases. The germline gives CDR1 SGHNT, CDR2 YYREEE (reference sequence). This CDR3 reads CASSVTGLGHYGYTF. The CDR3 DNA sequence: TGTGCCAGCAGCGTGACAGGGTTGGGGCACTATGGCTACACCTTC.

In this sample, this clone turned up once. This rearrangement joins TRBV5-1 to TRBJ2-5; D uncertain. This CDR3 is built from 14 residues. The V gene's germline CDR1 is SGHRS and CDR2 YFSETQ. V was cut by 6 bases and J by 3 bases, with 15 bases left in between. The CDR3 sequence is CASTRPGKKETQYF. In nucleotides, the CDR3 is TGCGCCAGCACCAGACCAGGAAAAAAAGAGACCCAGTACTTC.

V and J are TRBV7-2 and TRBJ2-2; D is perhaps TRBD2 (6 bases). This CDR3 is 14 amino acids long. Germline V gene sequence: CDR1 SGHTA, CDR2 FQGNSA. Between the trimmed V and J ends, which lost 5 bases and 8 bases, there was a span of 15 bases. CDR3 coding DNA: TGTGCCAGCAGCCACGGGGGTTCCAAAGGGGAGCTGTTTTTT. Its protein product is CASSHGGSKGELFF.

This clone was found once. The rearrangement joins TRBV20-1 to TRBJ1-2; D unclear. Trimming stripped 3 bases from V and 4 bases from J, with 6 bases between. Germline loops: CDR1 DFQATT, CDR2 SNEGSKA (reference sequence). The CDR3 contains 11 residues. CDR3 DNA: TGCAGTGCTAGCACAGCCTATGGCTACACCTTC. It specifies CSASTAYGYTF.

This clone occurred once. This chain connects TRBV19 to TRBJ2-7; D may be TRBD1 or TRBD2 (5 bases each). This CDR3 is built from 16 residues. Trimming shortened V by 1 base and J by 4 bases, and 17 bases separated the two germline ends. Germline V gives CDR1 LNHDA, CDR2 SQIVND (reference sequence). CDR3 bases: TGTGCCAGTAGTATAGGGGGACCGATACCGCTTTACGAGCAGTACTTC. It translates to CASSIGGPIPLYEQYF.

This clone appeared a single time. This chain links TRBV30 with TRBJ1-4; TRBD1 might be the D (5 bases). V was clipped by 4 bases and J by 3 bases, with 12 bases between them. This CDR3 region has 14 residues. CDR1 GTSNPN and CDR2 SVGIG come from the germline V gene (reference sequence). The CDR3 loop is CAWTYRSANEKLFF. CDR3 DNA: TGTGCCTGGACATACAGGAGCGCTAATGAAAAACTGTTTTTT.